These 14 T cell receptor beta chains originate from one sample sequenced in a study of Tregs in tolerant kidney transplant recipients. Generated by immunoSEQ multiplex PCR, the TCRdb table keeps only in-frame clones and is missing some. The sample carries about 110,000 clones, around 91% recorded once. The sample was CD4+ T cells from blood, taken before the transplant. These receptors were taken from a human donor who received a combined kidney and bone marrow transplant.

The chain uses TRBV19 and TRBJ2-5; 11 nucleotides match TRBD1. CDR3 size: 15 residues. The junction had 10 bases not matched to a gene; V was cut back by 8 bases and J by 5 bases. The V gene's germline CDR1 is LNHDA and CDR2 SQIVND (reference sequence). This CDR3 reads CASRLSDRGRETQYF. As DNA, the CDR3 is TGTGCCAGTCGACTCTCGGACAGGGGGCGCGAGACCCAGTACTTC.

V usage is TRBV30 and J usage is TRBJ1-2, with 7 bases identical to TRBD1. The CDR3 spans 13 residues. Looked up from germline, CDR1 is GTSNPN and CDR2 is SVGIG (reference sequence). J was trimmed by 5 bases and V by 1 base; bases with no gene match: 4. The CDR3 sequence is CAWSAGTVYGYTF. In DNA form, the CDR3 reads TGTGCCTGGAGTGCCGGGACAGTTTATGGCTACACCTTC.

V is TRBV29-1 and J is TRBJ2-7; D is possibly TRBD1 (5 bases). The CDR3 loop spans 13 amino acids. V was trimmed by 4 bases and J by 5 bases, leaving 15 bases between them. The germline V gene encodes CDR1 SQVTM and CDR2 ANQGSEA. The CDR3 region has the DNA TGCAGCGTTGTTCTGTCAGGGTATGACGAGCAGTACTTC. Translating it yields CSVVLSGYDEQYF.

The rearrangement uses TRBV28 and TRBJ1-5; TRBD1 matches at 7 bases. V shed 1 base and J 11 bases; nucleotides not matched to a gene: 8. This CDR3 is 14 amino acids long. Germline V gene lookup returns CDR1 MDHEN and CDR2 SYDVKM. The CDR3 is CASSLSGGGESQHF. The CDR3 nucleotides are TGTGCCAGCAGTTTATCAGGAGGGGGCGAGTCCCAGCATTTT.

The chain couples TRBV7-2 to TRBJ2-2; D possibly corresponds to TRBD1 (6 bases). V lost 6 bases and J 0 bases, leaving 17 bases between the germline ends. CDR3 size: 17 residues. Germline loops: CDR1 SGHTA, CDR2 FQGNSA. The CDR3 loop is CASSFRQADTNTGELFF. CDR3 nucleotide sequence: TGTGCCAGCAGTTTTAGACAGGCGGATACGAACACCGGGGAGCTGTTTTTT.

V is TRBV4-1 and J is TRBJ2-2, with D possibly TRBD2 on 5 matching bases. V lost 4 bases to trimming and J lost 7 bases, with 10 bases between them. Germline V gene data show CDR1 as MGHRA and CDR2 as YSYEKL. This CDR3 is built from 13 residues. This CDR3 is CASSRNRDGELFF. The CDR3 DNA reads as TGCGCCAGCAGCCGTAACCGGGACGGGGAGCTGTTTTTT.

This clone has just a few counts. The chain recombines TRBV10-1 with TRBJ2-3; D may be TRBD2 (5 bases). In germline, CDR1 is WNHNN, CDR2 SYGVQD (reference sequence). Trimming pared 4 bases from V and 6 bases from J, leaving 17 bases between. The CDR3 sequence is 15 residues long. The CDR3 sequence: CASSGPAYGVDTQYF. For the CDR3, the DNA is TGCGCCAGCAGTGGGCCGGCTTACGGGGTGGATACGCAGTATTTT.

V is TRBV6-6 and J is TRBJ1-2, with 7 bases identical to TRBD1. The CDR3 spans 15 residues. In germline, CDR1 is MNHNY, CDR2 SVGAGI (reference sequence). After removal of 2 bases from V and 4 bases from J, the junction contained 7 bases not matched to a gene. CDR3 DNA sequence: TGTGCCAGCAGTTACGCCGCGGCAGGGGGCTATGGCTACACCTTC. Translation gives CASSYAAAGGYGYTF.

The genes are TRBV11-2 and TRBJ1-6; D perhaps matches TRBD1 (6 bases). Germline CDR1 reads SGHAT; CDR2 reads FQNNGV. V was clipped by 4 bases and J by 14 bases, with 15 bases between them. The CDR3 has 13 residues. CDR3 sequence: CASSSGTRRTLHF. CDR3 DNA: TGTGCCAGCAGCTCCGGGACACGTCGAACCCTCCACTTT.

DNA of the CDR3: TGTGCCAGCAGGAAGGGGACAGGGGCGCGGGAGCAGTACTTC. It encodes CASRKGTGAREQYF. The gene calls are TRBV25-1 and TRBJ2-7; 10 nucleotides align to TRBD1. The ends lost 6 bases at V and 7 bases at J; junction bases unmatched: 9. Germline CDR1 MGHDK, CDR2 SYGVNS. There are 14 residues in the CDR3.

Only one count was recorded for this clone. The gene calls are TRBV29-1 and TRBJ2-3, with D perhaps matching TRBD1 (5 bases). Trimming took off 7 bases at V and 4 bases at J, with 12 bases between the two ends. This CDR3 comprises 12 residues. Germline values: CDR1 SQVTM, CDR2 ANQGSEA. The CDR3 spells CSAIRVADTQYF. The CDR3 DNA follows: TGCAGCGCGATCAGGGTAGCAGATACGCAGTATTTT.

CDR3 nucleotide sequence: TGTGCCAGTAGTATTCAGGGGGGAGATACGCAGTATTTT. Translation: CASSIQGGDTQYF. The chain employs TRBV19 and TRBJ2-3, with D tentatively TRBD1 (7 bases). V shed 3 bases and J shed 5 bases, with 9 bases lying between them. The germline gives CDR1 LNHDA, CDR2 SQIVND (reference sequence). The CDR3 is made up of 13 amino acids.

J is TRBJ2-3 and V is TRBV5-1; TRBD2 agrees at 12 bases. Germline CDR1 is SGHRS and CDR2 is YFSETQ. The CDR3 totals 16 residues. Germline trimming cut 2 bases from V and 6 bases from J; bases unmatched to any gene: 7. This chain's CDR3 is CASSFRLAGGFDTQYF. CDR3 coding DNA: TGCGCCAGCAGCTTTAGGCTAGCGGGAGGGTTCGATACGCAGTATTTT.

The chain combines TRBV13 with TRBJ2-3; 7 nucleotides agree with TRBD1. The V gene end was trimmed by 4 bases and the J gene end by 2 bases; junction bases not matched to a gene: 9. CDR3 size: 16 residues. CDR1 and CDR2 (germline): PRHDT, FYEKMQ (reference sequence). The CDR3 sequence is CASSSSTGVNTDTQYF. CDR3 coding DNA: TGTGCCAGCAGCTCGTCAACAGGGGTCAACACAGATACGCAGTATTTT.